This TCR beta chain stems from a study of regulatory T cells in long-lasting Graves disease. Described time point: newly diagnosed GD, antithyroid drugs for less than 3 months. RNA extracted from PBMCs served as the sequencing template. This clonotype was seen more than once but under ten times. Researchers made TCR beta libraries by using iRepertoire HTBI primers and running Arm-PCR on CDR3 regions. One entry per CDR3 protein results from TCRdb running MiXCR on the multiplex PCR reads. Among about 380,000 distinct CDR3 sequences, 15% were seen once, and the ten largest hold about 20%. This receptor was taken from a female donor with Graves disease. This specimen was peripheral blood mononuclear cells (PBMCs), taken at new diagnosis, from a patient treated with antithyroid drugs.

CDR3 bases: TGTGCCTGGGCCCGGACTAGCGGGAGGGGGGCGCAGTTCTTC. Its translation: CAWARTSGRGAQFF. This sequence joins TRBV30 and TRBJ2-1; 15 bases map to TRBD2. Germline loops: CDR1 GTSNPN, CDR2 SVGIG (reference sequence). This CDR3 is built from 14 residues. The J segment lost 12 bases and the V segment lost 5 bases, leaving 8 bases of the junction unmatched.